This T cell receptor beta chain was recovered during a study of blood T cell repertoires in COVID-19. Study information: Samples of COVID-19 (acute and convalescent) were obtained from the United States, Italy and Spain.

Clones were sequenced by immunoSEQ multiplex PCR, and TCRdb holds only the in-frame ones, with some missing. This table holds roughly 260,000 clones, approximately 85% found once. The CDR3 contains 13 residues. Germline values: CDR1 SEHNR, CDR2 FQNEAQ (reference sequence). Trimming removed 3 bases from V and 4 bases from J, with 9 bases in between. This chain connects TRBV7-9 to TRBJ1-2, with D unclear. The clonotype was recovered from a woman aged 70 to 79 with acute or convalescent COVID-19. The sample comprised peripheral blood. The CDR3 region has the DNA TGTGCCAGCAGCTTTGGAGACCGCTATGGCTACACCTTC. Protein sequence: CASSFGDRYGYTF. Drawing the rest from reference TRBV7-9 and TRBJ1-2, the complete variable domain is DTGVSQNPRHKITKRGQNVTFRCDPISEHNRLYWYRQTLGQGPEFLTYFQNEAQLEKSRLLSDRFSAERPKGSFSTLEIQRTEQGDSAMYLCASSFGDRYGYTFGSGTRLTVV.